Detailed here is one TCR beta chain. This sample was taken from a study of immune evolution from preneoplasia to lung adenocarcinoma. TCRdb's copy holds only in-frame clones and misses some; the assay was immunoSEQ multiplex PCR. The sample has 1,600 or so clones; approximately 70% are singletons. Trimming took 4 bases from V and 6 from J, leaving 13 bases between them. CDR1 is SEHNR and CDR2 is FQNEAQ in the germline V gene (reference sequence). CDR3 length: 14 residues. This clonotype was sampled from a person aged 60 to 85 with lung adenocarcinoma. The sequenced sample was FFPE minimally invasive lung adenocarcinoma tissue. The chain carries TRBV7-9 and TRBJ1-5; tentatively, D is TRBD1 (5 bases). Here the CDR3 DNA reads TGTGCCAGCAGCTCTGGACACCTCGTTCAGCCCCAGCATTTT. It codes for CASSSGHLVQPQHF.